Detailed here is one TCR beta chain. Using immunoSEQ multiplex PCR, the repertoire was profiled, and TCRdb retains in-frame clones only, with some absent. The sample includes approximately 300,000 clones, 70% to 90% of them seen just once. This record belongs to a study of blood T cell repertoires in COVID-19. The CDR3 has 13 amino acids. V was pared by 3 bases and J by 3 bases, with 8 bases between. Germline V gene sequence: CDR1 LNHDA, CDR2 SQIVND (reference sequence). The sequence derives from a woman between 25 and 40 years old who had recovered from COVID-19. The chain combines TRBV19 with TRBJ2-5; D unclear. Sequenced material: PBMCs or T cells enriched from blood (not recorded which). The CDR3 nucleotides are TGTGCCAGTAGTATCTGGAGAGAAGAGACCCAGTACTTC. Residues: CASSIWREETQYF.